This T cell receptor (beta chain) was observed in a study of T cell responses to AZD1222 COVID-19 vaccine. Overall study findings and caveats: Vaccine-related CD4 TCRs covered spike, predominating at 160-218 and 743-854. With two AZD1222 doses given, Spike-specific TCR breadth and depth both rose. Females outnumbered males among donors, who were mostly white British; clonal diversity was possibly underestimated. Baseline antibody screening turned up just five to seven seropositive AZD1222 recipients.

TCRdb's table, derived via immunoSEQ multiplex PCR, lists solely in-frame clones and lacks some. The profile shows 200,000 to 250,000 clones, approximately 94% of them singletons. Details on this clone: Its antigen is undetermined.

The sequence came from an adult in good health. Source: peripheral blood, taken on day 0 of MenACWY control vaccination.

The CDR3 sequence is CASSLGAGGGNTIYF. Written as DNA, the CDR3 is TGTGCCAGCAGCTTAGGAGCAGGGGGTGGAAACACCATATATTTT. The J gene is TRBJ1-3, the V gene TRBV7-2; TRBD1 aligns across 7 bases. The CDR3 has 15 residues. After removal of 1 base from V and 3 bases from J, the junction contained 3 bases not matched to a gene. Germline-derived CDR1 and CDR2 are SGHTA and FQGNSA.